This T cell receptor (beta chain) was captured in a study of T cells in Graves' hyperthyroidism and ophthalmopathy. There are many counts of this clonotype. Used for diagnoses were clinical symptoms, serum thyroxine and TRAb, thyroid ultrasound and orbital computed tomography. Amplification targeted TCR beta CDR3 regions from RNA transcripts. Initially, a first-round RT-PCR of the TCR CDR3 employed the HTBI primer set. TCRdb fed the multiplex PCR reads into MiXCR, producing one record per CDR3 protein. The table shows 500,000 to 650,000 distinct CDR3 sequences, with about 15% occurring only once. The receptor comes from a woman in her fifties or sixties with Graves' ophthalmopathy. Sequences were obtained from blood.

This chain's CDR3 is CASTLDNSGNTIYF. The CDR3 coding sequence is TGTGCCAGCACCCTGGACAACTCTGGAAACACCATATATTTT. The V gene is TRBV2, the J gene TRBJ1-3; D is perhaps TRBD1 (5 bases). The germline V gene has CDR1 SNHLY and CDR2 FYNNEI. V dropped 7 bases and J dropped 0 bases, with 10 bases sitting between them. The CDR3 is made up of 14 amino acids.